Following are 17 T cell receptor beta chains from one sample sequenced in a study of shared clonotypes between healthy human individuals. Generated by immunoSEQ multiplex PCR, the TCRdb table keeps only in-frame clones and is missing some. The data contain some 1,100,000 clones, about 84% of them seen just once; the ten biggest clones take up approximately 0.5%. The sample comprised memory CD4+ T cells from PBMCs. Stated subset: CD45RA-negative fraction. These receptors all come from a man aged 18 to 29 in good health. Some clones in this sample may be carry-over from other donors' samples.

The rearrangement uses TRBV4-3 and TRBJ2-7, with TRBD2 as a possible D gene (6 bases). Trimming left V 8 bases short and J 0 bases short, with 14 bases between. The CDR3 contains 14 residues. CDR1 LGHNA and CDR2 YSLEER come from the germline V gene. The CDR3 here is CASGLAVSSYEQYF. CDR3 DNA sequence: TGCGCCAGCGGTTTAGCGGTCAGCTCCTACGAGCAGTACTTC.

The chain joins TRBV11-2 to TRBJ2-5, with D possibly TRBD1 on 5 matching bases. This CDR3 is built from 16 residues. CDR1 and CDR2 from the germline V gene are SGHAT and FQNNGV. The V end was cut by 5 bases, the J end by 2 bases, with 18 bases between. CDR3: CASSLSTVAFQETQYF. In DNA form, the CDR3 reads TGTGCCAGCAGCCTTTCGACAGTGGCCTTTCAAGAGACCCAGTACTTC. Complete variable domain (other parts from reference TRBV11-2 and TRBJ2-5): EAGVAQSPRYKIIEKRQSVAFWCNPISGHATLYWYQQILGQGPKLLIQFQNNGVVDDSQLPKDRFSAERLKGVDSTLKIQPAKLEDSAVYLCASSLSTVAFQETQYFGPGTRLLVL.

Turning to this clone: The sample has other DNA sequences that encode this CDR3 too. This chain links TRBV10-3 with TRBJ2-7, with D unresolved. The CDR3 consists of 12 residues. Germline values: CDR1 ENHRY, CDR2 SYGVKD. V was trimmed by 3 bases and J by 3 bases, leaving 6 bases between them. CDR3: CAISDRNYEQYF. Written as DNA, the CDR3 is TGTGCCATCAGTGACAGGAACTACGAGCAGTACTTC.

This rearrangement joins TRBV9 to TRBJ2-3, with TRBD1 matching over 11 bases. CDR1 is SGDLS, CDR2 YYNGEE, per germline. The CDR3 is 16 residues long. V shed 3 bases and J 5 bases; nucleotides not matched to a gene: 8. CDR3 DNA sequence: TGTGCCAGCAGCGGGACGGGACAGGGGGGTGAAGATACGCAGTATTTT. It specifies CASSGTGQGGEDTQYF.

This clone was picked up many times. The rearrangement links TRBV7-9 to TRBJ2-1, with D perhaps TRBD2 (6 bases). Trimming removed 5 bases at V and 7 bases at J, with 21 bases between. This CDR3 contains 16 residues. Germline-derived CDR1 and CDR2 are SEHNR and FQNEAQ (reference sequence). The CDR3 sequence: CASSLRGRERENEQFF. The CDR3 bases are TGTGCCAGCAGCCTACGGGGACGGGAGAGGGAGAATGAGCAGTTCTTC.

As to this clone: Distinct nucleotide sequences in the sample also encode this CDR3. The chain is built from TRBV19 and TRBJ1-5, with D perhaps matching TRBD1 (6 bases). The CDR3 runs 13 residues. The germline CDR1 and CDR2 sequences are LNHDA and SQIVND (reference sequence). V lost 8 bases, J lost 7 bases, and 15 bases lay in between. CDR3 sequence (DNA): TGTGCCAGTCGGGGGCAGGGCCGACAGCCCCAGCATTTT. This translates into CASRGQGRQPQHF.

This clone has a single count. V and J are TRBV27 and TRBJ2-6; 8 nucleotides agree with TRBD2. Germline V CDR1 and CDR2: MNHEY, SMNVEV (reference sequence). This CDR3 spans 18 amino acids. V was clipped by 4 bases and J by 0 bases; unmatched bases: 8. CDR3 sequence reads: CASSSWGLAGSGANVLTF. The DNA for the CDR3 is TGTGCCAGCAGTTCCTGGGGGCTAGCGGGCTCTGGGGCCAACGTCCTGACTTTC.

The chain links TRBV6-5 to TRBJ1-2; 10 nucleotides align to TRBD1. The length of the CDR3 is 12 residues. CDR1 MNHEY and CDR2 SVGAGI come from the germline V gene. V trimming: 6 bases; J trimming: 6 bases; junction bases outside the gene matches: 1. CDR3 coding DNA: TGTGCCAGCAGGACAGGGGGCGATGGCTACACCTTC. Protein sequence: CASRTGGDGYTF.

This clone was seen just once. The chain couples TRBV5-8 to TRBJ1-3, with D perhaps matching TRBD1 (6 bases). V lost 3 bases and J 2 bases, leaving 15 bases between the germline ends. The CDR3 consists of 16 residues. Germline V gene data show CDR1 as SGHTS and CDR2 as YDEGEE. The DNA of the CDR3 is TGTGCCAGCAGCTGGCAGGGGCTCCCAACTGGAAACACCATATATTTT. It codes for CASSWQGLPTGNTIYF. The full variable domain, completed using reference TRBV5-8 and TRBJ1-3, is EAGVTQSPTHLIKTRGQQATLRCSPISGHTSVYWYQQALGLGLQFLLWYDEGEERNRGNFPPRFSGRQFPNYSSELNVNALELEDSALYLCASSWQGLPTGNTIYFGEGSWLTVV.

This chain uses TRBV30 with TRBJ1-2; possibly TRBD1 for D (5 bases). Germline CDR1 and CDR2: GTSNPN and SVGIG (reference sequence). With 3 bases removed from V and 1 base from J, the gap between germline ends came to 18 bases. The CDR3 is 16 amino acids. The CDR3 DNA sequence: TGTGCCTGGAGGGCTCGAGGGGAACGCAATAACTATGGCTACACCTTC. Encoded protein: CAWRARGERNNYGYTF. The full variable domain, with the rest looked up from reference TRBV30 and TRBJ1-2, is SQTIHQWPATLVQPVGSPLSLECTVEGTSNPNLYWYRQAAGRGLQLLFYSVGIGQISSEVPQNLSASRPQDRQFILSSKKLLLSDSGFYLCAWRARGERNNYGYTFGSGTRLTVV.

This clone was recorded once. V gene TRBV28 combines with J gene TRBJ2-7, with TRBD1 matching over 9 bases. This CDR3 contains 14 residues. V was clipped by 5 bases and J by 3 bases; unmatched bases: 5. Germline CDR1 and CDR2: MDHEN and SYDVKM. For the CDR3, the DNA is TGTGCCAGCAGTACGGGGACAGGGCTCTACGAGCAGTACTTC. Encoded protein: CASSTGTGLYEQYF. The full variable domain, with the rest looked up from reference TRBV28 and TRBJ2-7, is DVKVTQSSRYLVKRTGEKVFLECVQDMDHENMFWYRQDPGLGLRLIYFSYDVKMKEKGDIPEGYSVSREKKERFSLILESASTNQTSMYLCASSTGTGLYEQYFGPGTRLTVT.

CDR3 nucleotide sequence: TGTGCCAGTAGTAATCAGGGCAGAAACACCGGGGAGCTGTTTTTT. It specifies CASSNQGRNTGELFF. The V and J genes are TRBV19 and TRBJ2-2; a weak D match, TRBD1 (5 bases). V dropped 4 bases and J dropped 2 bases, with 11 bases sitting between them. The CDR3 runs 15 residues. CDR1 LNHDA and CDR2 SQIVND come from the germline V gene (reference sequence).

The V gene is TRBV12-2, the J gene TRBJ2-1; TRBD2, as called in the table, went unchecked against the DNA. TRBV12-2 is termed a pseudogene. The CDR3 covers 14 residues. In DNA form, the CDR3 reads TGTGCAAGTCGCTTAGCCCTAGCGGGGGCGCGACAGTTCTTC. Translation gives CASRLALAGARQFF.

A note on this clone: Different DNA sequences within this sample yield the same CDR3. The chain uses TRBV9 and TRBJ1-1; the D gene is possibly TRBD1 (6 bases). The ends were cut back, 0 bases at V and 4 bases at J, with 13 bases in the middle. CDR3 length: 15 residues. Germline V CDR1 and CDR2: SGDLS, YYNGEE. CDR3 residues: CASSVDAQGGTEAFF. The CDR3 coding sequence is TGTGCCAGCAGCGTAGACGCCCAAGGGGGCACTGAAGCTTTCTTT. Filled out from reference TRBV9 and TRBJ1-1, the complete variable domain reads DSGVTQTPKHLITATGQRVTLRCSPRSGDLSVYWYQQSLDQGLQFLIQYYNGEERAKGNILERFSAQQFPDLHSELNLSSLELGDSALYFCASSVDAQGGTEAFFGQGTRLTVV.

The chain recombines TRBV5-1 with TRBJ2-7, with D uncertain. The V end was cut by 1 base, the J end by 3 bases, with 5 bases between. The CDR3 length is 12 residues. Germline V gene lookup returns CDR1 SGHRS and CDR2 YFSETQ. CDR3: CASSLKDYEQYF. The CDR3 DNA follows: TGCGCCAGCAGCTTGAAAGACTACGAGCAGTACTTC.

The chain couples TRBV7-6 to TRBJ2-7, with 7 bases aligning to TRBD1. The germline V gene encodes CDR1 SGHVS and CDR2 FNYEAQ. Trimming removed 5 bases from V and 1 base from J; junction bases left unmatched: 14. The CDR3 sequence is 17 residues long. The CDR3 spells CASSPIAGGQVSYEQYF. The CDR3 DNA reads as TGTGCCAGCAGCCCTATTGCCGGAGGACAGGTATCCTACGAGCAGTACTTC.

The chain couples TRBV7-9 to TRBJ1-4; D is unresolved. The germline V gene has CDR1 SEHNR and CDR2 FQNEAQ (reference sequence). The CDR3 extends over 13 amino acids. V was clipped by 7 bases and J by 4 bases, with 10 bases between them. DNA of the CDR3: TGTGCCAGCACCTGGGGAGGTAATGAAAAACTGTTTTTT. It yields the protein CASTWGGNEKLFF. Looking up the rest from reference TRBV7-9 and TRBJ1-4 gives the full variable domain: DTGVSQNPRHKITKRGQNVTFRCDPISEHNRLYWYRQTLGQGPEFLTYFQNEAQLEKSRLLSDRFSAERPKGSFSTLEIQRTEQGDSAMYLCASTWGGNEKLFFGSGTQLSVL.